A single T cell receptor beta chain is shown here with its context. Its antigen is undetermined. The entry originates in a study of molecular identifiers for immune sequencing clone quantification. General study points: Spiked Jurkat TCR RNA equivalent to one cell was reportedly detectable in about a million naive cells.

TCRdb fed the PCR reads into MiXCR, producing one record per CDR3 protein. The sample carries hundreds of thousands of distinct CDR3 sequences, 25% recorded once. After removal of 5 bases from V and 3 bases from J, the junction contained 8 bases not matched to a gene. The length of the CDR3 is 17 residues. In germline, CDR1 is SEHNR, CDR2 FQNEAQ (reference sequence). Based on a CD8+CD4-CCR7+CD45RA+ profile, naive CD8 T cells were sorted. The sequence derives from a human donor in good health. Some libraries in this study had Jurkat cell RNA spiked in. V gene TRBV7-9 combines with J gene TRBJ2-2; 11 nucleotides align to TRBD2. The material sequenced was naive CD8+ T cells from blood, with Jurkat cell RNA spiked in. The subset here: FACS-sorted CD8+CD4-CCR7+CD45RA+ naive T cells. The CDR3 DNA sequence: TGTGCCAGCAGCGACGAGCTAGCGGGGGGCCACACCGGGGAGCTGTTTTTT. It codes for CASSDELAGGHTGELFF.